Presented here are 32 T cell receptor beta chains from one specimen sequenced in a study of OX40 agonist ivuxolimab in advanced cancers. Clones were read by immunoSEQ multiplex PCR, and TCRdb kept only the in-frame ones, dropping some. The table shows tens of thousands of clones, with over 75% occurring only once. The material sequenced was CD4+ or CD8+ T cells sorted from blood, taken in a trial of the OX40 agonist ivuxolimab. These receptors all come from an adult with an advanced solid tumor such as melanoma, head and neck, liver or kidney cancer.

This chain links TRBV7-2 with TRBJ2-1; 7 bases map to TRBD1. Germline CDR1 and CDR2: SGHTA and FQGNSA. V shed 5 bases and J 2 bases; nucleotides not matched to a gene: 9. The CDR3 has 16 residues. The CDR3 here is CASSPQTGDPYNEQFF. CDR3 in DNA: TGTGCCAGCAGCCCCCAAACAGGGGATCCCTACAATGAGCAGTTCTTC. Full variable domain (missing parts from reference TRBV7-2 and TRBJ2-1): GAGVSQSPSNKVTEKGKDVELRCDPISGHTALYWYRQSLGQGLEFLIYFQGNSAPDKSGLPSDRFSAERTGGSVSTLTIQRTQQEDSAVYLCASSPQTGDPYNEQFFGPGTRLTVL.

The CDR3 loop is CASSVSLDTQYF. Here the CDR3 DNA reads TGTGCCAGCAGCGTATCTCTGGATACGCAGTATTTT. The rearrangement links TRBV9 to TRBJ2-3; D gene unclear. The V end lost 1 base, the J end lost 6 bases, and 6 bases lay between the germline ends. CDR1 is SGDLS, CDR2 YYNGEE, per germline. The CDR3 consists of 12 residues. Looking up the rest from reference TRBV9 and TRBJ2-3 gives the full variable domain: DSGVTQTPKHLITATGQRVTLRCSPRSGDLSVYWYQQSLDQGLQFLIQYYNGEERAKGNILERFSAQQFPDLHSELNLSSLELGDSALYFCASSVSLDTQYFGPGTRLTVL.

This chain connects TRBV11-2 to TRBJ2-5; perhaps TRBD1 as D (5 bases). Germline V CDR1 and CDR2: SGHAT, FQNNGV. The CDR3 length is 15 residues. V was shortened by 1 base and J by 2 bases, with 11 bases between the two germline ends. The DNA for the CDR3 is TGTGCCAGCAGCTTAGGGCAGGGCATACAAGAGACCCAGTACTTC. Its translation: CASSLGQGIQETQYF.

The rearrangement links TRBV7-9 to TRBJ2-7; no clear D gene. Germline V gene lookup returns CDR1 SEHNR and CDR2 FQNEAQ (reference sequence). V lost 5 bases and J 10 bases, leaving 12 bases between the germline ends. The CDR3 totals 11 residues. CDR3 sequence: CASSLDGFQYF. In DNA form, the CDR3 reads TGTGCCAGCAGCCTTGACGGCTTCCAGTACTTC.

The V gene is TRBV7-8, the J gene TRBJ1-3; D not certain. V was clipped by 4 bases and J by 1 base, with 11 bases between them. The CDR3 extends over 15 amino acids. Germline loops: CDR1 SGHVS, CDR2 FQNEAQ. The CDR3 DNA is TGTGCCAGCAGCTCCCCTTGGTCTTCTGGAAACACCATATATTTT. Protein sequence: CASSSPWSSGNTIYF.

This chain joins TRBV29-1 and TRBJ1-4, with D unclear. In germline, CDR1 is SQVTM, CDR2 ANQGSEA. The CDR3 totals 14 residues. Trimming removed 4 bases at V and 0 bases at J, with 9 bases between. This CDR3 reads CSVGTGTTNEKLFF. As DNA, the CDR3 is TGCAGCGTTGGGACCGGAACAACTAATGAAAAACTGTTTTTT.

The J gene is TRBJ1-3, the V gene TRBV11-2; D ambiguous. V gave up 4 bases and J gave up 2 bases, with 12 bases separating them. This CDR3 has 15 residues. Germline CDR1 reads SGHAT; CDR2 reads FQNNGV. CDR3 region: CASSYEQPPGNTIYF. The CDR3 DNA follows: TGTGCCAGCAGCTACGAGCAGCCACCTGGAAACACCATATATTTT.

V is TRBV5-1 and J is TRBJ1-4; D is unclear. CDR1 is SGHRS, CDR2 YFSETQ, per germline. The CDR3 sequence is 14 residues long. Trimming pared 3 bases from V and 2 bases from J, leaving 8 bases between. CDR3 sequence: CASSSGLTNEKLFF. In DNA, the CDR3 is TGCGCCAGCAGCTCGGGTCTGACTAATGAAAAACTGTTTTTT.

This chain connects TRBV5-1 to TRBJ2-7, with a weak D call TRBD1 (6 bases). Germline values: CDR1 SGHRS, CDR2 YFSETQ. This CDR3 spans 13 amino acids. Between the trimmed V and J ends, which lost 4 bases and 4 bases, there was a span of 12 bases. The CDR3 bases are TGCGCCAGCAGCCCCCGGGACATTTACGAGCAGTACTTC. This encodes CASSPRDIYEQYF.

This rearrangement joins TRBV2 to TRBJ2-1; TRBD2 matches at 10 bases. This CDR3 is built from 14 residues. Germline values: CDR1 SNHLY, CDR2 FYNNEI. V gave up 8 bases and J gave up 7 bases; unmatched junction bases: 8. For the CDR3, the DNA is TGTGCCAGCGTCAGCGGGGGGGGGACGAATGAGCAGTTCTTC. It translates to CASVSGGGTNEQFF.

The chain links TRBV5-8 to TRBJ2-1; TRBD2 might be the D (6 bases). CDR1 is SGHTS and CDR2 is YDEGEE in the germline V gene. The V gene lost 7 bases and the J gene lost 4 bases, with 12 bases spanning the gap. The CDR3 has 13 amino acids. This chain's CDR3 is CASGTGVYNEQFF. The CDR3 nucleotides are TGTGCCAGCGGGACGGGGGTTTACAATGAGCAGTTCTTC. The variable domain in full, completed from reference TRBV5-8 and TRBJ2-1, reads EAGVTQSPTHLIKTRGQQATLRCSPISGHTSVYWYQQALGLGLQFLLWYDEGEERNRGNFPPRFSGRQFPNYSSELNVNALELEDSALYLCASGTGVYNEQFFGPGTRLTVL.

The V call is TRBV6-6, the J call TRBJ1-2; tentative D call: TRBD1 (5 bases). With 5 bases removed from V and 4 bases from J, the gap between germline ends came to 17 bases. Germline CDR1 MNHNY, CDR2 SVGAGI (reference sequence). The CDR3 has 15 residues. CDR3 sequence reads: CASSDPQGMSYGYTF. CDR3 nucleotide sequence: TGTGCCAGCAGTGACCCTCAGGGAATGTCCTATGGCTACACCTTC.

This clone was picked up one time. The chain has TRBV10-3 and TRBJ1-6; 7 nucleotides match TRBD1. The germline V gene encodes CDR1 ENHRY and CDR2 SYGVKD. The CDR3 length is 15 residues. Unmatched junction bases numbered 3, after V lost 1 base and J lost 6 bases. Here the CDR3 reads CAISELTGTNSPLHF. In DNA form, the CDR3 reads TGTGCCATCAGTGAGTTGACAGGGACTAATTCACCCCTCCACTTT.

This clone showed up just a few times. V usage is TRBV7-9 and J usage is TRBJ1-4, with 9 positions matching TRBD1. The CDR3 loop spans 16 amino acids. The V gene end was trimmed by 7 bases and the J gene end by 1 base; junction bases not matched to a gene: 7. Germline V CDR1 and CDR2: SEHNR, FQNEAQ (reference sequence). The CDR3 DNA follows: TGTGCCAGCAACACAGGGGGCGGGAGAACTAATGAAAAACTGTTTTTT. This codes for CASNTGGGRTNEKLFF.

This chain connects TRBV4-1 to TRBJ2-7, with D possibly TRBD2 on 6 matching bases. Looked up from germline, CDR1 is MGHRA and CDR2 is YSYEKL. The V gene lost 2 bases and the J gene lost 5 bases, with 13 bases spanning the gap. The CDR3 contains 14 residues. The CDR3 DNA is TGCGCCAGCAGCCAATTAGGGAGGAGAGACGAGCAGTACTTC. Residues: CASSQLGRRDEQYF.

V gene TRBV5-1 combines with J gene TRBJ2-1, with TRBD2 matching 9 bases. The junction had 11 bases not matched to a gene; V was cut back by 5 bases and J by 8 bases. CDR1 is SGHRS and CDR2 is YFSETQ in the germline V gene. CDR3 size: 15 residues. The CDR3 loop is CASSGSGGVWYEQFF. CDR3 coding DNA: TGCGCCAGCAGTGGTAGCGGGGGAGTATGGTATGAGCAGTTCTTC.

The chain links TRBV30 to TRBJ1-4, with 9 nucleotides matching TRBD1. Germline V gives CDR1 GTSNPN, CDR2 SVGIG (reference sequence). The CDR3 is 13 amino acids. Trimming took 4 bases from V and 8 from J; bases not matched to a gene: 5. The CDR3, as DNA: TGTGCCTGGAAAAGACAGGGGGAGGAAAAACTGTTTTTT. This sequence encodes CAWKRQGEEKLFF. The full variable domain, rest sourced from reference TRBV30 and TRBJ1-4, is SQTIHQWPATLVQPVGSPLSLECTVEGTSNPNLYWYRQAAGRGLQLLFYSVGIGQISSEVPQNLSASRPQDRQFILSSKKLLLSDSGFYLCAWKRQGEEKLFFGSGTQLSVL.

The sample holds one count of this clone. The chain joins TRBV2 to TRBJ2-6, with D unresolved. Deletions cut 4 bases from V and 0 bases from J, with 4 bases between. Germline V gene data show CDR1 as SNHLY and CDR2 as FYNNEI. This CDR3 has 14 residues. For the CDR3, the DNA is TGTGCCAGCAGTGCAGACTCTGGGGCCAACGTCCTGACTTTC. Its translation: CASSADSGANVLTF.

The genes are TRBV9 and TRBJ2-3, with 8 bases aligning to TRBD2. In germline, CDR1 is SGDLS, CDR2 YYNGEE. V shed 4 bases and J 5 bases; nucleotides not matched to a gene: 9. This CDR3 comprises 15 residues. The chain's CDR3 is CASSSRGGQVDTQYF. In DNA, the CDR3 is TGTGCCAGCAGCTCCCGGGGGGGCCAAGTAGATACGCAGTATTTT.

The chain employs TRBV6-6 and TRBJ2-5, with 8 bases aligning to TRBD2. With 0 bases clipped from V and 7 bases from J, the junction kept 7 bases outside the gene matches. Looked up from germline, CDR1 is MNHNY and CDR2 is SVGAGI (reference sequence). The CDR3 extends over 15 amino acids. CDR3: CASSYSPGGRGTQYF. The CDR3 region has the DNA TGTGCCAGCAGTTACTCCCCGGGGGGGCGGGGGACCCAGTACTTC.

The V gene is TRBV11-2, the J gene TRBJ2-7; TRBD1 matches 7 bases. With V trimmed by 1 base and J by 7 bases, 10 bases remained unmatched. Germline assignment: CDR1 SGHAT and CDR2 FQNNGV. There are 15 residues in the CDR3. The CDR3 region is CASSLGGTGAGEQYF. The CDR3 coding sequence is TGTGCCAGCAGCTTAGGCGGCACAGGGGCAGGGGAGCAGTACTTC.

V usage is TRBV2 and J usage is TRBJ1-5; D is perhaps TRBD1 (5 bases). CDR1 and CDR2 (germline): SNHLY, FYNNEI. The CDR3 runs to 14 residues. Trimming took 6 bases from V and 0 from J, leaving 9 bases between them. CDR3 amino acids: CASSAGFSNQPQHF. The CDR3 DNA follows: TGTGCCAGCAGCGCAGGGTTTAGCAATCAGCCCCAGCATTTT.

The chain uses TRBV7-9 and TRBJ2-7, with TRBD1 identical over 10 bases. The germline V gene has CDR1 SEHNR and CDR2 FQNEAQ (reference sequence). This CDR3 is built from 16 residues. V gave up 4 bases and J gave up 7 bases; unmatched junction bases: 13. The CDR3 here is CASSSETGGRGKEQYF. As DNA, the CDR3 is TGTGCCAGCAGCTCCGAGACAGGGGGCAGGGGCAAAGAGCAGTACTTC.

The chain has TRBV4-1 and TRBJ2-5; D possibly uses TRBD1 or TRBD2 (6 bases each). The ends were cut back, 3 bases at V and 1 base at J, with 12 bases in the middle. The CDR3 extends over 15 amino acids. Germline CDR1 MGHRA, CDR2 YSYEKL. CDR3 amino acids: CASSQWGALQETQYF. The CDR3 coding sequence is TGCGCCAGCAGCCAGTGGGGGGCTCTCCAAGAGACCCAGTACTTC.

V is TRBV14 and J is TRBJ1-1, with D possibly being TRBD1 (5 bases). The CDR3 is 18 residues long. V was trimmed by 4 bases and J by 0 bases, leaving 21 bases between them. Germline V gene lookup returns CDR1 SGHDN and CDR2 FVKESK. The CDR3 region is CASSPIRGVDFMNTEAFF. The CDR3, as DNA: TGTGCCAGCAGCCCGATCAGAGGGGTGGACTTTATGAACACTGAAGCTTTCTTT.

The chain combines TRBV6-1 with TRBJ2-7; D might be TRBD1 (6 bases). CDR1 is MNHNS, CDR2 SASEGT, per germline. The CDR3 loop spans 12 amino acids. V was trimmed by 10 bases and J by 0 bases, leaving 10 bases between them. The CDR3 sequence is CATGTTSYEQYF. As DNA, the CDR3 is TGTGCCACCGGGACAACCTCCTACGAGCAGTACTTC.

The V gene is TRBV7-2, the J gene TRBJ2-5; 9 positions agree with TRBD2. There are 16 residues in the CDR3. The V gene end was trimmed by 3 bases and the J gene end by 4 bases; junction bases not matched to a gene: 9. Germline CDR1 is SGHTA and CDR2 is FQGNSA. CDR3 region: CASSFRARGGGETQYF. The CDR3 nucleotides are TGTGCCAGCAGCTTCCGTGCGCGGGGGGGCGGAGAGACCCAGTACTTC.

This sequence joins TRBV19 and TRBJ2-7; no clear D. The CDR3 consists of 12 residues. The germline V and J ends were trimmed by 5 bases and 7 bases, with 12 bases remaining between them. In germline, CDR1 is LNHDA, CDR2 SQIVND (reference sequence). The CDR3: CASSLPRGEQYF. The CDR3 coding sequence is TGTGCCAGTAGTCTTCCACGTGGGGAGCAGTACTTC.

V and J are TRBV5-1 and TRBJ2-1, with 7 bases identical to TRBD1. Germline trimming cut 0 bases from V and 2 bases from J; bases unmatched to any gene: 2. CDR3 length: 15 amino acids. The V gene's germline CDR1 is SGHRS and CDR2 YFSETQ. The CDR3 DNA is TGCGCCAGCAGCTTGGACGGGACAGCCTACAATGAGCAGTTCTTC. It yields the protein CASSLDGTAYNEQFF.

The chain joins TRBV7-9 to TRBJ2-1; TRBD2 matches 9 bases. The trim removed 5 bases at V and 7 bases at J, leaving 12 bases unmatched. The CDR3 has 16 residues. Germline V lookup: CDR1 SEHNR, CDR2 FQNEAQ (reference sequence). The CDR3 nucleotides read TGTGCCAGCAGCCTAAAGCGGGGGGATCTCGGGAATGAGCAGTTCTTC. The encoded protein is CASSLKRGDLGNEQFF.

J is TRBJ2-3 and V is TRBV19; TRBD2 agrees at 13 bases. The germline gives CDR1 LNHDA, CDR2 SQIVND (reference sequence). Unmatched junction bases numbered 12, after V lost 10 bases and J lost 2 bases. This CDR3 spans 17 amino acids. The CDR3 is CATRDGGLAGHTDTQYF. The CDR3 DNA is TGTGCCACGAGGGATGGGGGACTAGCGGGGCACACAGATACGCAGTATTTT.

This chain uses TRBV4-1 with TRBJ2-7, with TRBD1 identical over 10 bases. Per the germline V gene, CDR1 is MGHRA and CDR2 is YSYEKL. This CDR3 region has 14 residues. V trimming: 1 base; J trimming: 7 bases; junction bases outside the gene matches: 4. The DNA for the CDR3 is TGCGCCAGCAGCCAAGGGACAGGGGGTTGGGAGCAGTACTTC. Amino acid sequence: CASSQGTGGWEQYF.